Below, 14 T cell receptor beta chains from the same sample are listed, as sequenced in a study of PD-1 blockade in classical Hodgkin lymphoma. Sequenced by immunoSEQ multiplex PCR; TCRdb stores in-frame clones only, minus some. The repertoire holds tens of thousands of clones, with nearly 90% as singletons. Exposure to brentuximab vedotin varied, and each patient had relapsed following autologous stem cell transplantation. This specimen was peripheral blood mononuclear cells (PBMCs), taken before the second cycle of nivolumab. All receptors come from a human donor with classical Hodgkin lymphoma.

This chain uses TRBV6-5 with TRBJ2-7; no definite D call. The germline V and J ends were trimmed by 4 bases and 1 base, with 5 bases remaining between them. This CDR3 contains 12 residues. Germline assignment: CDR1 MNHEY and CDR2 SVGAGI. The CDR3 sequence: CASSFESYEQYF. The CDR3 DNA reads TGTGCCAGCAGTTTTGAGTCCTACGAGCAGTACTTC.

The rearrangement links TRBV5-1 to TRBJ2-5, with 14 bases matching TRBD2. From germline, CDR1 is SGHRS and CDR2 YFSETQ. The CDR3 runs 14 residues. V trimming: 4 bases; J trimming: 11 bases; junction bases outside the gene matches: 7. DNA of the CDR3: TGCGCCAGCAGCCCCGGGACTAGCGGGAGCCTTCAGTACTTC. It codes for CASSPGTSGSLQYF.

The V and J genes are TRBV6-5 and TRBJ1-6, with a tentative D call TRBD1 (6 bases). The CDR3 sequence is 15 residues long. CDR1 MNHEY and CDR2 SVGAGI come from the germline V gene. Trimming left V 1 base short and J 9 bases short, with 13 bases between. Here the CDR3 reads CASSYYMTGRSPLHF. CDR3 nucleotide sequence: TGTGCCAGCAGTTACTACATGACAGGTCGTTCACCCCTCCACTTT.

The chain carries TRBV5-4 and TRBJ2-3; D is undetermined. The CDR3 runs 16 residues. The germline CDR1 and CDR2 sequences are SGHNT and YYREEE (reference sequence). V lost 4 bases and J lost 0, with 15 bases in between. CDR3 in amino acids: CASSTISQPSTDTQYF. For the CDR3, the DNA is TGTGCCAGCAGCACCATATCACAGCCTAGCACAGATACGCAGTATTTT.

V gene TRBV2 combines with J gene TRBJ1-4; no clear D gene. The CDR3 has 11 residues. CDR1 is SNHLY, CDR2 FYNNEI, per germline. With 6 bases removed from V and 4 bases from J, the gap between germline ends came to 3 bases. CDR3: CASRLNEKLFF. In nucleotides, the CDR3 is TGTGCCAGCAGGCTTAATGAAAAACTGTTTTTT.

V and J are TRBV19 and TRBJ2-5; D remains ambiguous. V was clipped by 0 bases and J by 1 base, with 9 bases between them. Per the germline V gene, CDR1 is LNHDA and CDR2 is SQIVND (reference sequence). The CDR3 has 15 amino acids. The CDR3 coding sequence is TGTGCCAGTAGTATAGATGTGGATTCCCAAGAGACCCAGTACTTC. It translates to CASSIDVDSQETQYF.

This chain uses TRBV15 with TRBJ1-5; a possible D gene is TRBD1 (6 bases). Per the germline V gene, CDR1 is LNHNV and CDR2 is YYDKDF (reference sequence). This CDR3 is built from 14 residues. The V end lost 8 bases, the J end lost 0 bases, and 11 bases lay between the germline ends. This chain's CDR3 is CATQQGGSNQPQHF. The CDR3 DNA reads TGTGCCACCCAACAGGGCGGTAGCAATCAGCCCCAGCATTTT. Variable domain in full (rest from reference TRBV15 and TRBJ1-5): DAMVIQNPRYQVTQFGKPVTLSCSQTLNHNVMYWYQQKSSQAPKLLFHYYDKDFNNEADTPDNFQSRRPNTSFCFLDIRSPGLGDTAMYLCATQQGGSNQPQHFGDGTRLSIL.

The chain uses TRBV7-9 and TRBJ2-1; 8 bases line up with TRBD2. This CDR3 contains 17 residues. The V gene's germline CDR1 is SEHNR and CDR2 FQNEAQ (reference sequence). V was clipped by 3 bases and J by 2 bases; unmatched bases: 9. The CDR3, as DNA: TGTGCCAGCAGCTTGGCCCCCATAGCGGGGACCTACAATGAGCAGTTCTTC. Translation gives CASSLAPIAGTYNEQFF.

This chain links TRBV4-1 with TRBJ1-6; the match to TRBD1 covers 9 bases. The germline CDR1 and CDR2 sequences are MGHRA and YSYEKL. Trimming at V came to 5 bases and at J to 10 bases, leaving 9 bases not matched to a gene. This CDR3 comprises 15 residues. The CDR3 loop is CASSADRGFRSPLHF. The CDR3 DNA reads as TGCGCCAGCAGCGCTGACAGGGGGTTTCGGTCACCCCTCCACTTT.

Only one count was recorded for this clone. The chain is built from TRBV11-2 and TRBJ1-1; D is undetermined. This CDR3 spans 14 amino acids. Trimming took off 0 bases at V and 1 base at J, with 6 bases between the two ends. Germline V gives CDR1 SGHAT, CDR2 FQNNGV. CDR3 nucleotide sequence: TGTGCCAGCAGCTTAGAGTACAGGAACACTGAAGCTTTCTTT. As protein: CASSLEYRNTEAFF.

This chain links TRBV10-3 with TRBJ2-5, with 9 bases identical to TRBD1. V was pared by 11 bases and J by 2 bases, with 6 bases of the junction left unmatched. This CDR3 comprises 13 residues. Germline V lookup: CDR1 ENHRY, CDR2 SYGVKD. CDR3 residues: CAGGTGPQETQYF. In DNA form, the CDR3 reads TGTGCCGGCGGGACAGGGCCGCAAGAGACCCAGTACTTC.

The CDR3 protein is CASSPRSGNTGELFF. As DNA, the CDR3 is TGTGCCAGCTCACCACGTTCGGGGAACACCGGGGAGCTGTTTTTT. The rearrangement links TRBV18 to TRBJ2-2; D gene uncertain. CDR1 is KGHSH, CDR2 LQKENI, per germline. The CDR3 spans 15 residues. V dropped 1 base and J dropped 1 base, with 7 bases sitting between them.

The rearrangement links TRBV5-6 to TRBJ1-1; tentatively, D is TRBD1 (5 bases). There are 16 residues in the CDR3. The V end lost 0 bases, the J end lost 0 bases, and 12 bases lay between the germline ends. Germline V gene sequence: CDR1 SGHDT, CDR2 YYEEEE. CDR3 protein: CASSLARDPLNTEAFF. The CDR3 DNA reads TGTGCCAGCAGCTTGGCAAGGGACCCCCTGAACACTGAAGCTTTCTTT.

The V and J genes are TRBV5-4 and TRBJ2-7; maybe TRBD1 (6 bases). The germline V and J ends were trimmed by 3 bases and 7 bases, with 14 bases remaining between them. CDR3 length equals 13 residues. Germline V gene sequence: CDR1 SGHNT, CDR2 YYREEE (reference sequence). The CDR3 loop reads CASSSRDTKEQYF. As DNA, the CDR3 is TGTGCCAGCAGCTCCCGGGACACTAAGGAGCAGTACTTC.